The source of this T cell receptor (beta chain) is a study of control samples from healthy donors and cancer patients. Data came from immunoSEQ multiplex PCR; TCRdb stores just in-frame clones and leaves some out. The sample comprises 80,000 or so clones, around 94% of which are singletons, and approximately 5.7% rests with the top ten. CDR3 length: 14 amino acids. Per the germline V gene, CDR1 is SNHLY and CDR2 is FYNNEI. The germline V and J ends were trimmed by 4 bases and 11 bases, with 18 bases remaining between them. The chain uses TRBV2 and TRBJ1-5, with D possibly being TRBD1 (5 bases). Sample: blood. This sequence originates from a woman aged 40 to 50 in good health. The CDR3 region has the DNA TGTGCCAGCAGTGGGACGCGGGGACCCCACACCCAGCATTTT. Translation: CASSGTRGPHTQHF.